The following is a T cell receptor (beta chain) sequence with its context. Study processing details: Estimates of nucleated cell counts were drawn from the amplification of reference gene primers. Profiling relied on immunoSEQ multiplex PCR, and the TCRdb table lists in-frame clones only, not all of them. V, J and clone size are taken as reported in that table, and D and trimming were inferred from the DNA itself. The sample lists about 340,000 clones; 91% were seen once. This specimen belongs to a study of blood T cell repertoires in COVID-19. Study-level background: Researchers got acute and convalescent COVID-19 samples from the United States, Italy and Spain. PBMCs, B-cell-depleted T cells, or T cells were the source of the cDNA or gDNA that made up the material.

Germline V gene lookup returns CDR1 MGHDK and CDR2 SYGVNS. V lost 1 base, J lost 6 bases, and 8 bases stayed unmatched. The CDR3 extends over 16 amino acids. The sequenced sample consisted of peripheral blood. The clonotype originates from a woman aged 18 to 35 who had recovered from COVID-19. The rearrangement uses TRBV25-1 and TRBJ1-3, with TRBD1 identical over 8 bases. CDR3 residues: CASSELTDRDENTIYF. The CDR3 bases are TGTGCCAGCAGTGAATTAACGGACAGGGACGAAAACACCATATATTTT.